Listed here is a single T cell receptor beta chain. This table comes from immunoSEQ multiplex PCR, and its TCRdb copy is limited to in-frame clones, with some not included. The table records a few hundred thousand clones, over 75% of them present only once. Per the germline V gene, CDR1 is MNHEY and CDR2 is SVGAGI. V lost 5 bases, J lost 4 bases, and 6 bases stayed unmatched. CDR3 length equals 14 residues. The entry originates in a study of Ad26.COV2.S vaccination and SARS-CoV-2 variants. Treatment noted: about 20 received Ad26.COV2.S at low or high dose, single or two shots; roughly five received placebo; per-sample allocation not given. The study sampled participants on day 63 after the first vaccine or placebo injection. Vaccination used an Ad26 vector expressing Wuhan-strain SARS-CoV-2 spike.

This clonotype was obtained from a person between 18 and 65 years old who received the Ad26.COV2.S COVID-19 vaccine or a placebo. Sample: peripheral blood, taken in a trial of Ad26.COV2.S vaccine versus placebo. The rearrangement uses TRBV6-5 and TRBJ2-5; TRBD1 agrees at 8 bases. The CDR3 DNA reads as TGTGCCAGCAGTAACCCAGGGGGCGGAGAGACCCAGTACTTC. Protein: CASSNPGGGETQYF.